The 18 T cell receptor beta chains listed next were all sequenced from one sample in a study of T cells in Graves' hyperthyroidism and ophthalmopathy. RNA transcripts served as the template for amplifying TCR beta CDR3 regions. The TCR CDR3 was amplified in a first-round RT-PCR using the HTBI primer set. TCRdb re-called the multiplex PCR reads through MiXCR, storing one row per CDR3 protein. The sample has roughly 360,000 distinct CDR3 sequences; 13% are singletons. The specimen was blood. The receptor source for this set is a man younger than 45 with Graves' hyperthyroidism that later progressed to Graves' ophthalmopathy.

The chain carries TRBV20-1 and TRBJ2-5; 9 bases map to TRBD1. Germline-derived CDR1 and CDR2 are DFQATT and SNEGSKA (reference sequence). With 0 bases clipped from V and 5 bases from J, the junction kept 10 bases outside the gene matches. This CDR3 has 16 residues. CDR3 protein: CSARDRPGTGKETQYF. CDR3 nucleotides: TGCAGTGCTAGAGATAGGCCCGGGACAGGGAAGGAGACCCAGTACTTC.

Ten or more counts support this clonotype. The chain uses TRBV7-2 and TRBJ1-3; D remains ambiguous. CDR3 length: 13 amino acids. Trimming took 7 bases from V and 4 from J, leaving 11 bases between them. Germline CDR1 and CDR2: SGHTA and FQGNSA. In DNA form, the CDR3 reads TGTGCCAGCACCAATAGTCCCGGAAACACCATATATTTT. Translation: CASTNSPGNTIYF.

This clonotype was seen a handful of times. The chain is built from TRBV27 and TRBJ1-2, with 7 positions matching TRBD1. The V and J ends lost 3 bases and 4 bases, in that order; junction bases with no gene match: 8. This CDR3 has 15 amino acids. The V gene's germline CDR1 is MNHEY and CDR2 SMNVEV (reference sequence). The CDR3 is CASSLEGALGYGYTF. CDR3 coding DNA: TGTGCCAGCAGTTTGGAGGGGGCGCTTGGCTATGGCTACACCTTC.

To note about this clonotype: It may be a read error: a sequence one base away is much more abundant. This chain uses TRBV27 with TRBJ2-1; 7 bases are a match to TRBD2. Germline trimming cut 5 bases from V and 8 bases from J; bases unmatched to any gene: 15. In germline, CDR1 is MNHEY, CDR2 SMNVEV (reference sequence). The CDR3 covers 16 residues. Here the CDR3 DNA reads TGTGCCAGCAGTCTTCGGGGGGTGGGGGGAGGGTATGAGCAGTTCTTC. This sequence encodes CASSLRGVGGGYEQFF.

This clonotype was observed many times. The genes are TRBV6-1 and TRBJ2-2; tentatively, D is TRBD2 (5 bases). V was pared by 7 bases and J by 2 bases, with 8 bases between. The germline V gene has CDR1 MNHNS and CDR2 SASEGT. There are 13 residues in the CDR3. DNA of the CDR3: TGTGCCAGCAAGGACTTTAACACCGGGGAGCTGTTTTTT. Its protein is CASKDFNTGELFF.

This clonotype was observed at least ten times. The chain links TRBV6-1 to TRBJ1-2; 9 bases line up with TRBD1. Germline V gene data show CDR1 as MNHNS and CDR2 as SASEGT. The CDR3 runs 15 residues. With V trimmed by 3 bases and J by 3 bases, 5 bases remained unmatched. The CDR3 DNA reads as TGTGCCAGCAGTGACGGGACAGGGACTGACTATGGCTACACCTTC. This sequence encodes CASSDGTGTDYGYTF.

This clonotype has ten or more counts. J is TRBJ1-2 and V is TRBV27; 7 positions agree with TRBD1. The V and J ends lost 6 bases and 5 bases, in that order; junction bases with no gene match: 12. The germline V gene has CDR1 MNHEY and CDR2 SMNVEV (reference sequence). The CDR3 is 15 amino acids. Here the CDR3 reads CASRSPTGLNYGYTF. For the CDR3, the DNA is TGTGCCAGCAGGAGCCCGACAGGGCTAAATTATGGCTACACCTTC.

In this sample, this clonotype turned up many times. The chain joins TRBV30 to TRBJ2-7; D not resolved. The CDR3 spans 15 residues. V shed 4 bases and J shed 5 bases, with 21 bases lying between them. Germline lookup yields CDR1 GTSNPN and CDR2 SVGIG (reference sequence). The CDR3 DNA reads TGTGCCTGGAACCCCGTGTGGGGAACACGGGACGAGCAGTACTTC. This gives the protein CAWNPVWGTRDEQYF.

The rearrangement links TRBV5-4 to TRBJ2-4; TRBD1 matches 10 bases. This CDR3 contains 15 residues. After removal of 0 bases from V and 4 bases from J, the junction contained 1 base not matched to a gene. Germline V gene sequence: CDR1 SGHNT, CDR2 YYREEE (reference sequence). CDR3 protein: CASSLGGQGKNIQYF. In DNA form, the CDR3 reads TGTGCCAGCAGCTTGGGGGGACAGGGGAAAAACATTCAGTACTTC.

V gene TRBV7-2 combines with J gene TRBJ2-7; D is perhaps TRBD1 (6 bases). The CDR3 consists of 14 residues. In germline, CDR1 is SGHTA, CDR2 FQGNSA. Trimming left V 3 bases short and J 2 bases short, with 11 bases between. CDR3 loop: CASSLPGHTYEQYF. The DNA of the CDR3 is TGTGCCAGCAGCTTGCCGGGACACACCTACGAGCAGTACTTC.

The chain combines TRBV15 with TRBJ1-4; D unclear. This CDR3 has 15 amino acids. The germline CDR1 and CDR2 sequences are LNHNV and YYDKDF (reference sequence). The V and J ends lost 0 bases and 3 bases respectively, with 8 bases between them. Here the CDR3 reads CATSRDRWANEKLFF. Here the CDR3 DNA reads TGTGCCACCAGCAGAGATCGTTGGGCTAATGAAAAACTGTTTTTT.

Regarding this clonotype: Just one base apart from a much larger clone, this may be a read error. V and J are TRBV5-1 and TRBJ2-7; TRBD1 matches 7 bases. The length of the CDR3 is 16 residues. Germline V CDR1 and CDR2: SGHRS, YFSETQ. V was pared by 3 bases and J by 5 bases, with 14 bases of the junction left unmatched. As DNA, the CDR3 is TGCGCCAGCAGCTCGGGACCTATGACAGGGATGGACGAGCAGTACTTC. Translated: CASSSGPMTGMDEQYF. The variable domain in full, completed from reference TRBV5-1 and TRBJ2-7, reads KAGVTQTPRYLIKTRGQQVTLSCSPISGHRSVSWYQQTPGQGLQFLFEYFSETQRNKGNFPGRFSGRQFSNSRSEMNVSTLELGDSALYLCASSSGPMTGMDEQYFGPGTRLTVT.

This clonotype was picked up many times. This chain uses TRBV20-1 with TRBJ2-4; 8 bases are a match to TRBD1. The germline V gene encodes CDR1 DFQATT and CDR2 SNEGSKA (reference sequence). The CDR3 runs to 14 residues. Trimming cost V 6 bases and J 8 bases; bases outside gene matches: 12. This CDR3 reads CSAEYSGQAHIQYF. The CDR3 DNA reads as TGCAGTGCCGAGTACTCGGGACAGGCGCACATTCAGTACTTC.

A few counts support this clonotype. V and J are TRBV10-3 and TRBJ2-3, with 14 bases aligning to TRBD2. Germline CDR1 reads ENHRY; CDR2 reads SYGVKD. The J segment lost 6 bases and the V segment lost 6 bases, leaving 2 bases of the junction unmatched. This CDR3 is built from 14 residues. CDR3 sequence (DNA): TGTGCCATCAGAGGGACTAGCGGGGGCGATACGCAGTATTTT. It yields the protein CAIRGTSGGDTQYF.

As concerns this clonotype: This sequence may be a read error, since a much larger clone differs from it by one base. This chain links TRBV6-1 with TRBJ2-4; 8 bases align to TRBD1. Germline V gene lookup returns CDR1 MNHNS and CDR2 SASEGT. The CDR3 loop spans 16 amino acids. CDR3 DNA sequence: TGTGCCAGCAGTAGACAGGGGTATCCAGCCAAAAGCATTCAGTACTTC. It encodes CASSRQGYPAKSIQYF.

This clonotype was found many times. J is TRBJ2-1 and V is TRBV27; TRBD1 is a possible D gene (6 bases). V dropped 4 bases and J dropped 1 base, with 14 bases sitting between them. The CDR3 extends over 16 amino acids. Germline CDR1 reads MNHEY; CDR2 reads SMNVEV (reference sequence). The DNA for the CDR3 is TGTGCCAGCAGTTCATTCGGGACACGGTCCTACAATGAGCAGTTCTTC. Protein: CASSSFGTRSYNEQFF.

This clonotype was found a few times. The V and J genes are TRBV28 and TRBJ2-7; the D gene is possibly TRBD1 (5 bases). Germline V lookup: CDR1 MDHEN, CDR2 SYDVKM. This CDR3 spans 15 amino acids. V shed 5 bases and J shed 1 base, with 15 bases lying between them. The CDR3 DNA is TGTGCCAGCAGTCCCACAGGTATAAAATCCTACGAGCAGTACTTC. This gives the protein CASSPTGIKSYEQYF.

As concerns this clonotype: A much larger clone lies a single base off, so this may be a read error. The CDR3 spells CANSSPQGQFMNTEAFF. The CDR3 region has the DNA TGTGCCAACAGCTCACCTCAGGGACAGTTCATGAACACTGAAGCTTTCTTT. This chain joins TRBV11-3 and TRBJ1-1; TRBD1 matches at 7 bases. The CDR3 has 17 amino acids. Germline values: CDR1 SGHNT, CDR2 YENEEA.